This entry concerns a single TCR beta chain. What it recognizes is unknown. The data derive from a study of beta chain features in type 1 diabetes. Notes on the study in general: Compared to healthy donors, patients appeared to have naive, central memory and Treg TCRB repertoires that were more alike. In all four CD4+ subsets, TCRB CDR3 length was significantly, moderately reduced in type 1 diabetes. Short templates might get an advantage during PCR, and this would be equal in patients and controls.

Germline CDR1 SGHTA, CDR2 FQGNSA. This CDR3 region has 11 residues. V was shortened by 5 bases and J by 10 bases, with 9 bases between the two germline ends. Stem cell-like memory, regulatory, central memory and naive CD4+ cells were sorted via CD45RO/CCR7/CD25/CD127/CD95/CD27. Expressed TCRB transcripts were sequenced after all isolated RNA was converted to cDNA. Produced via immunoSEQ multiplex PCR; TCRdb's table is partial and in-frame only. Altogether about 220,000 clones are present, about a tenth being singletons, with the ten largest covering approximately 1.5%. The sequenced material came from central memory CD4+ T cells from blood. The clonotype originates from a young man in good health. The rearrangement joins TRBV7-2 to TRBJ2-1; TRBD1 might be the D (5 bases). CDR3 in DNA: TGTGCCAGCAGCCTAAGGACAGAGCAGTTCTTC. Translation gives CASSLRTEQFF. The whole variable domain, remainder taken from reference TRBV7-2 and TRBJ2-1, is GAGVSQSPSNKVTEKGKDVELRCDPISGHTALYWYRQSLGQGLEFLIYFQGNSAPDKSGLPSDRFSAERTGGSVSTLTIQRTQQEDSAVYLCASSLRTEQFFGPGTRLTVL.